The clone carrying this T cell receptor (beta chain) was detected many times. The sample belongs to a study of molecular identifiers for immune sequencing clone quantification. TCRdb itself ran the PCR reads through MiXCR, one entry per CDR3 protein. The repertoire holds tens of thousands of distinct CDR3 sequences, 18% seen once, with roughly 1.5% in the top ten. The V and J ends lost 0 bases and 1 base respectively, with 11 bases between them. This CDR3 region has 16 residues. Germline V lookup: CDR1 LGHNA, CDR2 YNFKEQ. This TCR was recovered from a human donor in good health. Some libraries in this study had Jurkat cell RNA spiked in. This rearrangement joins TRBV4-2 to TRBJ2-3; TRBD2 might be the D (5 bases). Specimen: naive CD8+ T cells from blood, with Jurkat cell RNA spiked in. Subset given: FACS-sorted CD8+CD4-CCR7+CD45RA+ naive T cells. CDR3: CASSQDPGIRTDTQYF. CDR3 coding DNA: TGTGCCAGCAGCCAAGATCCGGGGATTCGCACAGATACGCAGTATTTT.